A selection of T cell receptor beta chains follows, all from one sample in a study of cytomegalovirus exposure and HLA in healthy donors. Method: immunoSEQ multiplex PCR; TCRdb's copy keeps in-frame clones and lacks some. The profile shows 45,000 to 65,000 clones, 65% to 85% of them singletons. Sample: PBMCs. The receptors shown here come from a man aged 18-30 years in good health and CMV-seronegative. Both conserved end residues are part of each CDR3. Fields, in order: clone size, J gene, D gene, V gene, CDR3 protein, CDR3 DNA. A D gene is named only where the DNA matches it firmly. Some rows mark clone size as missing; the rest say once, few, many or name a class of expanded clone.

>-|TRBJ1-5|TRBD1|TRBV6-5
CASSSTGVSQPQHF
TGTGCCAGCAGTTCGACAGGGGTAAGCCAGCCCCAGCATTTT
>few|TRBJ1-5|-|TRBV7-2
CASSPVGGYSNQPQHF
TGTGCCAGCAGCCCAGTCGGCGGTTATAGCAATCAGCCCCAGCATTTT
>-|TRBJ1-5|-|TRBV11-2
CASSPYLRGQPQHF
TGTGCCAGCAGCCCCTACTTAAGGGGCCAGCCCCAGCATTTT
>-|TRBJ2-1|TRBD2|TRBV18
CASSPTSGRGEQFF
TGTGCCAGCTCCCCGACGTCGGGGAGGGGTGAGCAGTTCTTC
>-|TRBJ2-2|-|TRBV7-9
CASSSLGPGHITNTGELFF
TGTGCCAGCAGCTCTTTAGGACCGGGACACATTACGAACACCGGGGAGCTGTTTTTT
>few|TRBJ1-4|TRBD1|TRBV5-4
CASSQGDRASEKLFF
TGTGCCAGCAGCCAAGGGGACAGGGCTTCTGAAAAACTGTTTTTT
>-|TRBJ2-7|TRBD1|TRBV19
CASKGDRDYEQYF
TGTGCCAGTAAAGGAGACAGGGACTACGAGCAGTACTTC
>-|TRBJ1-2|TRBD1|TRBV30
CAWSTRTGFYGYTF
TGTGCCTGGAGTACGCGGACAGGGTTTTATGGCTACACCTTC
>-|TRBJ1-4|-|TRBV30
CACVREANEKLFF
TGTGCCTGCGTCAGGGAGGCTAATGAAAAACTGTTTTTT
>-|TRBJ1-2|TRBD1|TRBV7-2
CASSLYEGANYGYTF
TGTGCCAGCAGCTTATATGAGGGGGCAAACTATGGCTACACCTTC
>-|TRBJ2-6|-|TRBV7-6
CASSLGSGSGANVLTF
TGTGCCAGCAGCTTAGGTAGTGGCTCTGGGGCCAACGTCCTGACTTTC
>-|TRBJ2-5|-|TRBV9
CASSVGGQETQYF
TGTGCCAGCAGCGTAGGAGGCCAAGAGACCCAGTACTTC
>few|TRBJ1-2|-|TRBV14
CASSPGEDYGYTF
TGTGCCAGCAGCCCTGGGGAGGACTATGGCTACACCTTC
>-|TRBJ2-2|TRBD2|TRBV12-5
CASALGRGGTGELFF
TGTGCTAGTGCCTTGGGACGCGGGGGGACCGGGGAGCTGTTTTTT
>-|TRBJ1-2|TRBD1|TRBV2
CASSRTGAQTNYGYTF
TGTGCCAGCAGCCGGACAGGGGCGCAAACTAACTATGGCTACACCTTC
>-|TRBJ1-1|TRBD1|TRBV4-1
CASSQSIRGVNTEAFF
TGCGCCAGCAGCCAATCGATCAGGGGGGTCAACACTGAAGCTTTCTTT
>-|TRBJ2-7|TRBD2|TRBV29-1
CSVVGLDLSYEQYF
TGCAGCGTCGTCGGACTAGACCTATCCTACGAGCAGTACTTC
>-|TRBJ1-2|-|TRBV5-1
CASSLIQGTYGYTF
TGCGCCAGCAGCCTAATTCAGGGGACCTATGGCTACACCTTC
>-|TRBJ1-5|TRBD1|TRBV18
CASSPGDRGQPQHF
TGTGCCAGCTCACCAGGAGACAGGGGTCAGCCCCAGCATTTT
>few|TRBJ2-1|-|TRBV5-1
CASSLGYDFNEQFF
TGCGCCAGCAGCTTGGGGTACGACTTCAATGAGCAGTTCTTC
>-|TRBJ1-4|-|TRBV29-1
CSVISATNEKLFF
TGCAGCGTAATCTCCGCAACTAATGAAAAACTGTTTTTT
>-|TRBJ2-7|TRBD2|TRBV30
CAWSVEGLGQYF
TGTGCCTGGAGTGTTGAGGGACTAGGGCAGTACTTC
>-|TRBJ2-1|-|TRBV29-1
CSVDGGSYNEQFF
TGCAGCGTTGACGGGGGCTCCTACAATGAGCAGTTCTTC
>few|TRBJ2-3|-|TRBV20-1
CSARLADTQYF
TGCAGTGCTCGACTTGCAGATACGCAGTATTTT
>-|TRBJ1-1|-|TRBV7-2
CASSLVRLGGLNTEAFF
TGTGCCAGCAGCTTAGTCCGACTGGGGGGTTTGAACACTGAAGCTTTCTTT
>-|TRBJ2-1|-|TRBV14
CASSPRGNSYNEQFF
TGTGCCAGCAGCCCCCGGGGAAACTCCTACAATGAGCAGTTCTTC
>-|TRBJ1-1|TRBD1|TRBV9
CASSVGTGPLRNTEAFF
TGTGCCAGCAGCGTAGGGACAGGGCCCCTAAGGAACACTGAAGCTTTCTTT
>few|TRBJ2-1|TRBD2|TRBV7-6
CASSLARLAGGEQFF
TGTGCCAGCAGCTTAGCAAGACTAGCGGGAGGCGAGCAGTTCTTC
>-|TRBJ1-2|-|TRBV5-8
CASSLRTLNYGYTF
TGTGCCAGCAGCTTGAGGACTCTCAACTATGGCTACACCTTC
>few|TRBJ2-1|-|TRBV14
CASSQTGRQFF
TGTGCCAGCAGCCAAACAGGGAGGCAGTTCTTC
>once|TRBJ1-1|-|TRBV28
CASSFDRFPAFF
TGTGCCAGCAGTTTTGACAGGTTTCCAGCTTTCTTT
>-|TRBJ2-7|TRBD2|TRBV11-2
CASSLETGGPADEQYF
TGTGCCAGCAGCTTGGAAACGGGAGGGCCGGCCGACGAGCAGTACTTC
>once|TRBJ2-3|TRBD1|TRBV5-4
CASSSGQGGAGTDTQYF
TGTGCCAGCAGCTCGGGACAGGGGGGAGCGGGCACAGATACGCAGTATTTT
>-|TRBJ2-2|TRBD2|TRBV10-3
CAISESLFGRGELFF
TGTGCCATCAGTGAGTCGTTATTCGGGAGGGGGGAGCTGTTTTTT
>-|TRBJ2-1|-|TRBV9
CASSVEGTGYNEQFF
TGTGCCAGCAGCGTAGAAGGTACAGGGTACAATGAGCAGTTCTTC
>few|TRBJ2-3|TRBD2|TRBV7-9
CASTLAGGSDTQYF
TGTGCCAGCACACTAGCGGGAGGGTCAGATACGCAGTATTTT
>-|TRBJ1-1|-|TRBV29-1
CSVVSENTEAFF
TGCAGCGTTGTGTCAGAAAACACTGAAGCTTTCTTT
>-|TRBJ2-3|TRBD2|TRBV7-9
CASSLVSGLAGQNF
TGTGCCAGCAGCTTAGTTTCGGGACTAGCGGGTCAGAATTTT
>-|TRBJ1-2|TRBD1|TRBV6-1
CASSELQGAANYGYTF
TGTGCCAGCAGTGAATTACAGGGGGCGGCTAACTATGGCTACACCTTC
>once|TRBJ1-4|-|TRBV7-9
CASSPATGWDEKLFF
TGTGCCAGCAGCCCCGCCACAGGGTGGGATGAAAAACTGTTTTTT
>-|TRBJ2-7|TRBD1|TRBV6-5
CASSYGQGSYEQYF
TGTGCCAGCAGTTACGGACAGGGGTCCTACGAGCAGTACTTC
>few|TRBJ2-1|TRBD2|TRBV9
CASSLLAGSNNEQFF
TGTGCCAGCAGCTTGCTAGCGGGATCAAACAATGAGCAGTTCTTC